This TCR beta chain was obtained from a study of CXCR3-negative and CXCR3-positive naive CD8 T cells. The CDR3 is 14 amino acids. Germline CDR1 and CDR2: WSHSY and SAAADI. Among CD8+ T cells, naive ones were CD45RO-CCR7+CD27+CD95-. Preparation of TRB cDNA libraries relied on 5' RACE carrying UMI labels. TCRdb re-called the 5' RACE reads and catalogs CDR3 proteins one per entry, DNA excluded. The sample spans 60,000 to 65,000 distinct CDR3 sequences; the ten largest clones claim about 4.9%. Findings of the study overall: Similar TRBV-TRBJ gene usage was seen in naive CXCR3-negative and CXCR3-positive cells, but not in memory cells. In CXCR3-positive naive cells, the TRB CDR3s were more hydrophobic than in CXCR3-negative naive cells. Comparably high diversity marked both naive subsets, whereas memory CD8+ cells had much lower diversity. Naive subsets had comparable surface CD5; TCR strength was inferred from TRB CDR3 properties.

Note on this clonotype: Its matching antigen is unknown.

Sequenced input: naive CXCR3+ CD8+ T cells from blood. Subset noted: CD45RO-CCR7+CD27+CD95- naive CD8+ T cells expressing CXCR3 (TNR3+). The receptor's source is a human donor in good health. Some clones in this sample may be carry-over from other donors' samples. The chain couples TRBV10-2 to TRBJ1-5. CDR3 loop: CASSETQVYQPQHF.